One and the same sample provided the 15 T cell receptor beta chains below, sequenced in a study of blood T cell repertoires in COVID-19. Profiled with immunoSEQ multiplex PCR; TCRdb holds only in-frame clones, not every one. The sample has over 25,000 clones, around 87% seen once. Sequenced material: peripheral blood. These receptors were obtained from a man between 60 and 70 years old with acute or convalescent COVID-19.

V is TRBV7-6 and J is TRBJ2-7, with D perhaps TRBD1 (7 bases). This CDR3 is 14 amino acids long. Germline-derived CDR1 and CDR2 are SGHVS and FNYEAQ. V dropped 2 bases and J dropped 6 bases, with 14 bases sitting between them. The CDR3 is CASSLQGGSSEQYF. The CDR3 coding sequence is TGTGCCAGCAGCTTACAGGGGGGCTCCAGCGAGCAGTACTTC.

This chain connects TRBV19 to TRBJ1-6; 9 bases map to TRBD1. The CDR3 covers 15 residues. The germline V gene encodes CDR1 LNHDA and CDR2 SQIVND (reference sequence). With V trimmed by 3 bases and J by 9 bases, 6 bases remained unmatched. The DNA for the CDR3 is TGTGCCAGTAGTATGGGACAGGGAAGGGGTTCACCCCTCCACTTT. It is translated as CASSMGQGRGSPLHF.

The CDR3 DNA is TGTGCCAGCAGCTCTGGCGGGGGCCAAGGGGAGCAGTTCTTC. Its protein product is CASSSGGGQGEQFF. V is TRBV7-9 and J is TRBJ2-1; D possibly corresponds to TRBD2 (7 bases). The V and J ends lost 4 bases and 10 bases respectively, with 17 bases between them. There are 14 residues in the CDR3. CDR1 and CDR2 (germline): SEHNR, FQNEAQ (reference sequence). The full variable domain, with the rest looked up from reference TRBV7-9 and TRBJ2-1, is DTGVSQNPRHKITKRGQNVTFRCDPISEHNRLYWYRQTLGQGPEFLTYFQNEAQLEKSRLLSDRFSAERPKGSFSTLEIQRTEQGDSAMYLCASSSGGGQGEQFFGPGTRLTVL.

The chain is built from TRBV21-1 and TRBJ2-3; TRBD1, the table's D call, lacks a check against the DNA. TRBV21-1 is a pseudogene. The CDR3 contains 18 residues. CDR3 coding DNA: TGTGCCAGCAGCACCGGGACAGGGGGCCCTAAATTCACAGATACGCAGTATTTT. Protein product: CASSTGTGGPKFTDTQYF.

V is TRBV27 and J is TRBJ2-7; perhaps TRBD1 as D (6 bases). Germline CDR1 and CDR2: MNHEY and SMNVEV (reference sequence). V was clipped by 5 bases and J by 6 bases, with 20 bases between them. The CDR3 covers 15 residues. The CDR3 region is CASSVGHLSSAEQYF. The CDR3 coding sequence is TGTGCCAGCAGTGTGGGACACCTCTCATCTGCCGAGCAGTACTTC.

This clone appeared a single time. The rearrangement uses TRBV27 and TRBJ1-2; 8 positions agree with TRBD1. After removal of 5 bases from V and 1 base from J, the junction contained 9 bases not matched to a gene. The CDR3 is 16 residues long. CDR1 and CDR2 (germline): MNHEY, SMNVEV (reference sequence). The CDR3 loop reads CASSGTGRPFNYGYTF. DNA of the CDR3: TGTGCCAGCAGTGGGACAGGCAGACCTTTTAACTATGGCTACACCTTC.

This sequence joins TRBV6-5 and TRBJ1-1, with unresolved D. Per germline, CDR1 MNHEY and CDR2 SVGAGI. Trimming cost V 11 bases and J 4 bases, with 11 bases left between them. This CDR3 comprises 11 residues. CDR3 protein: CASHRGTEAFF. As DNA, the CDR3 is TGTGCCTCCCACCGGGGCACTGAAGCTTTCTTT.

The genes are TRBV5-1 and TRBJ2-5; TRBD2 might be the D (6 bases). Germline V lookup: CDR1 SGHRS, CDR2 YFSETQ. The CDR3 runs 16 residues. The ends were cut back, 4 bases at V and 5 bases at J, with 21 bases in the middle. The CDR3 DNA reads TGCGCCAGCAGCCAGATCGGCCTAGCGTTATCGGAGACCCAGTACTTC. The encoded protein is CASSQIGLALSETQYF.

The chain carries TRBV14 and TRBJ1-3; D is uncertain. CDR1 and CDR2 (germline): SGHDN, FVKESK. This CDR3 is 13 amino acids long. Deletions cut 4 bases from V and 7 bases from J, with 11 bases between. The CDR3 sequence: CASSPQPRNTIYF. DNA for the CDR3: TGTGCCAGCAGCCCACAGCCAAGGAACACCATATATTTT.

This clone was observed once. The chain is built from TRBV9 and TRBJ2-2, with a tentative D call TRBD2 (5 bases). The V end lost 3 bases, the J end lost 4 bases, and 16 bases lay between the germline ends. In germline, CDR1 is SGDLS, CDR2 YYNGEE. The CDR3 sequence is 16 residues long. The CDR3 loop reads CASSARGGGFTGELFF. DNA for the CDR3: TGTGCCAGCAGCGCCCGCGGAGGTGGATTCACCGGGGAGCTGTTTTTT.

The chain recombines TRBV5-4 with TRBJ1-1, with 8 bases that match TRBD1. This CDR3 has 16 amino acids. Trimming cost V 4 bases and J 1 base; bases outside gene matches: 9. CDR1 and CDR2 (germline): SGHNT, YYREEE (reference sequence). Here the CDR3 DNA reads TGTGCCAGCAGCACCGGACAGGGTTTAGGGAACACTGAAGCTTTCTTT. It yields the protein CASSTGQGLGNTEAFF. The complete variable domain, with remaining parts taken from reference TRBV5-4 and TRBJ1-1, reads ETGVTQSPTHLIKTRGQQVTLRCSSQSGHNTVSWYQQALGQGPQFIFQYYREEENGRGNFPPRFSGLQFPNYSSELNVNALELDDSALYLCASSTGQGLGNTEAFFGQGTRLTVV.

The chain uses TRBV29-1 and TRBJ2-7, with TRBD2 as a possible D gene (6 bases). Germline CDR1 and CDR2: SQVTM and ANQGSEA. This CDR3 region has 12 residues. Trimming took 3 bases from V and 7 from J, leaving 13 bases between them. DNA for the CDR3: TGCAGCGTTGACGGCAGCGGGTCAGAGCAGTACTTC. Translated, it gives CSVDGSGSEQYF.

This clone was seen more than once but under ten times. The J gene is TRBJ1-1, the V gene TRBV14, with D possibly being TRBD1 (6 bases). CDR1 and CDR2 (germline): SGHDN, FVKESK. With 0 bases removed from V and 0 bases from J, the gap between germline ends came to 14 bases. This CDR3 contains 17 residues. CDR3 sequence reads: CASSQDLGNRVNTEAFF. As DNA, the CDR3 is TGTGCCAGCAGCCAAGATCTTGGGAACAGGGTGAACACTGAAGCTTTCTTT.

The chain links TRBV27 to TRBJ2-1; 7 nucleotides line up with TRBD1. Trimming removed 5 bases from V and 4 bases from J; junction bases left unmatched: 8. The CDR3 runs 15 residues. Germline values: CDR1 MNHEY, CDR2 SMNVEV (reference sequence). CDR3 region: CASSKGQPPYNEQFF. The CDR3 bases are TGTGCCAGCAGTAAGGGACAGCCCCCTTACAATGAGCAGTTCTTC.

CDR3 in DNA: TGTGCCAGCAGTTTTTTCCAGGGATTTGGAAAACTGTTTTTT. Protein sequence: CASSFFQGFGKLFF. The chain employs TRBV27 and TRBJ1-4, with a tentative D call TRBD1 (5 bases). Germline V lookup: CDR1 MNHEY, CDR2 SMNVEV (reference sequence). The CDR3 is 14 amino acids. The ends were cut back, 3 bases at V and 10 bases at J, with 15 bases in the middle.